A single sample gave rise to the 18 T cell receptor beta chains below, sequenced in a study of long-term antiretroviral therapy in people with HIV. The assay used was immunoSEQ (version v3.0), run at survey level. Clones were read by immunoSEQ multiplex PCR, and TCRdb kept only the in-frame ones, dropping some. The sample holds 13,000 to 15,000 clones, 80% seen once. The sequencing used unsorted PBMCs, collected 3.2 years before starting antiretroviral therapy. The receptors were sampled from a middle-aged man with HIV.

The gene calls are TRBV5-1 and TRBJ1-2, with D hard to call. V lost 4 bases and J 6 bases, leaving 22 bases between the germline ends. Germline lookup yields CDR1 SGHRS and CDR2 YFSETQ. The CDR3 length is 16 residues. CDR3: CASSVTGEGPRNGYTF. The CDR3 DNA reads TGCGCCAGCAGCGTTACCGGGGAAGGACCCCGAAATGGCTACACCTTC.

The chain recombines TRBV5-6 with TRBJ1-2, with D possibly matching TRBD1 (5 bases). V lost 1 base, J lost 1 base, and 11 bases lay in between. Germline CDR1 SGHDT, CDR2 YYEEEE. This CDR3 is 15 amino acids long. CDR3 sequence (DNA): TGTGCCAGCAGCTTGCCGGCAGGGAATAACTATGGCTACACCTTC. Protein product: CASSLPAGNNYGYTF.

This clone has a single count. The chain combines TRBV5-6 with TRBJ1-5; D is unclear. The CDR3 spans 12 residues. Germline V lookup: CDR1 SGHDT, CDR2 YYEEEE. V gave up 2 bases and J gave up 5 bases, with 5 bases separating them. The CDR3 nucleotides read TGTGCCAGCAGCTTTTTGGATCAGCCCCAGCATTTT. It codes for CASSFLDQPQHF.

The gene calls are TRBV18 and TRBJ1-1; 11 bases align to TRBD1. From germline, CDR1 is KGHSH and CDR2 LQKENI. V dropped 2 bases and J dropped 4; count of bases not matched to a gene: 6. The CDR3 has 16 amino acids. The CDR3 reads CASSPDGQGAGTEAFF. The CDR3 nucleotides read TGTGCCAGCTCACCAGACGGACAGGGGGCGGGCACTGAAGCTTTCTTT.

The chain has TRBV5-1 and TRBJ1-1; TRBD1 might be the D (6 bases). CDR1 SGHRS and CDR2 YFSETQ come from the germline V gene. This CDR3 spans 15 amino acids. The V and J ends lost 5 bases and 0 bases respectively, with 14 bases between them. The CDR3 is CASSPLGTLNTEAFF. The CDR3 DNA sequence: TGCGCCAGCAGTCCCCTCGGGACATTGAACACTGAAGCTTTCTTT.

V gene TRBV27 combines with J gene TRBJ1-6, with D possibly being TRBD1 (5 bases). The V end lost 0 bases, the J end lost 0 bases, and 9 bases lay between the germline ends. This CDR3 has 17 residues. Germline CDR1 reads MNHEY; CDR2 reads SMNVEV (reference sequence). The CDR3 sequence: CASSLSAGSSYNSPLHF. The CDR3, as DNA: TGTGCCAGCAGTTTATCCGCAGGGAGCTCCTATAATTCACCCCTCCACTTT.

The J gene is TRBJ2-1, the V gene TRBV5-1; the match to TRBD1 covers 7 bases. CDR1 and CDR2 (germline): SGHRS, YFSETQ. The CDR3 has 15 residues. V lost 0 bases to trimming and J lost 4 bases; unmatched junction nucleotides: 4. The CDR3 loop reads CASSLGGGQYNEQFF. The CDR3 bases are TGCGCCAGCAGCTTGGGAGGGGGACAGTACAATGAGCAGTTCTTC.

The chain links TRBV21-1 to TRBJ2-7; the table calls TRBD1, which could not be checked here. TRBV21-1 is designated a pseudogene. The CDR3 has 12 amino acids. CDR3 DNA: TGTGCCAGCAGCAAGGGGGGACAGGGCTTTATGGTT. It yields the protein CASSKGGQGFMV.

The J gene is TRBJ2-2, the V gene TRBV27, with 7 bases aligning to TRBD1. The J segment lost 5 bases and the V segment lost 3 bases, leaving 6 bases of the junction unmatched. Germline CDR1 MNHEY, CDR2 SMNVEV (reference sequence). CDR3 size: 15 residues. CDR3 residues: CASSFKGAATGELFF. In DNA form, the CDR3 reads TGTGCCAGCAGTTTTAAGGGGGCCGCTACCGGGGAGCTGTTTTTT.

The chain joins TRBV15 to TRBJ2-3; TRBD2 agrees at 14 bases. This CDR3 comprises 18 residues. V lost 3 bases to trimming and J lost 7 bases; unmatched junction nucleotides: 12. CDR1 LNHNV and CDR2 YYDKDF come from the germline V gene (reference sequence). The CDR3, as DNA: TGTGCCACCAGCAGTCCCGGACTAGCGGGGGGTAAGGGGTATACGCAGTATTTT. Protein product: CATSSPGLAGGKGYTQYF.

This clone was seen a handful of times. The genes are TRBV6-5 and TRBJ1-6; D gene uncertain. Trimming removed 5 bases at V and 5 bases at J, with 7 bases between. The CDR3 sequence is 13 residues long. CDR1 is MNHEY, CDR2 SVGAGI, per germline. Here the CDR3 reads CASSGKHNSPLHF. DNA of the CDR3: TGTGCCAGCAGTGGGAAACATAATTCACCCCTCCACTTT.

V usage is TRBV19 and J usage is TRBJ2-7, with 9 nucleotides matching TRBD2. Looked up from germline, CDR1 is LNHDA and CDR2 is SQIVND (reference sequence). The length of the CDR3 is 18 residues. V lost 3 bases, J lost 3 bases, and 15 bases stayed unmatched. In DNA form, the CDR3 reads TGTGCCAGTAGTATGGACAGTGCCCTGACTAGCGGATACTACGAGCAGTACTTC. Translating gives CASSMDSALTSGYYEQYF.

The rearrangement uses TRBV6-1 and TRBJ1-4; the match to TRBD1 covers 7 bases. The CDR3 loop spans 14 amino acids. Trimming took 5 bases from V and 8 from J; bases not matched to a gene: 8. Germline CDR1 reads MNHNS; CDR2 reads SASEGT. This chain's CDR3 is CASSPGRGKEKLFF. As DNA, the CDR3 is TGTGCCAGCAGTCCCGGCAGGGGGAAGGAAAAACTGTTTTTT.

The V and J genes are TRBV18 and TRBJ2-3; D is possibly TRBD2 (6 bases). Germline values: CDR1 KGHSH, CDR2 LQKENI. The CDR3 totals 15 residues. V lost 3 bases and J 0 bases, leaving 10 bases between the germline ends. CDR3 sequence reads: CASSPGRGSTDTQYF. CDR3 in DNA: TGTGCCAGCTCACCGGGGCGGGGCAGCACAGATACGCAGTATTTT.

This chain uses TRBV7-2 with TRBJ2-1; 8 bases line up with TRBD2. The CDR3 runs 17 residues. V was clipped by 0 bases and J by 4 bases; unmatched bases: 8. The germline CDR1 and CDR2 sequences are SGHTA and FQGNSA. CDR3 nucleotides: TGTGCCAGCAGCTTAGCGGGACTAGGGGGGAATTACAATGAGCAGTTCTTC. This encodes CASSLAGLGGNYNEQFF.

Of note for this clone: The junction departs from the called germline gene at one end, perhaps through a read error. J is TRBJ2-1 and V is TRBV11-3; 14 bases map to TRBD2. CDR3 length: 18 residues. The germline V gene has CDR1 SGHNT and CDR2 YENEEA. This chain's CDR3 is CASSSGTGTSGGVNGQFF. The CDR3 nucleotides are TGTGCCAGCAGCTCGGGAACAGGGACTAGCGGGGGCGTAAATGGGCAGTTCTTC.

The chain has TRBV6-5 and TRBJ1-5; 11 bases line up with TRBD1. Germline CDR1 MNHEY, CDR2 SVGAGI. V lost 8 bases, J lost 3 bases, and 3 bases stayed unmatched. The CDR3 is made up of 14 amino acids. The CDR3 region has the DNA TGTGCCAGCCGGACAGGGGGCTTCAATCAGCCCCAGCATTTT. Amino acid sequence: CASRTGGFNQPQHF.

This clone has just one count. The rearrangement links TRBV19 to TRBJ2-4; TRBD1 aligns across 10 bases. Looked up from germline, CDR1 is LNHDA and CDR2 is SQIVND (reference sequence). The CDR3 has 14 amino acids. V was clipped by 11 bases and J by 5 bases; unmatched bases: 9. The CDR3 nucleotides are TGTGCCTCCGACCTTGGGACAGGGGAAAACATTCAGTACTTC. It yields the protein CASDLGTGENIQYF.